This T cell receptor (beta chain) appears in the sequencing data of a study of T cells expressing NK-cell markers. Each CDR3 protein gets one entry in TCRdb, which reprocessed the 5' RACE reads and gives no DNA. In total, the table holds some 500,000 distinct CDR3 sequences. The CDR3 has 13 amino acids. Germline loops: CDR1 ENHRY, CDR2 SYGVKD. The sequence was collected from a woman between 45 and 65 years old in good health. The sample comprised blood T cells: a sorted CD56 or NKG2C T cell subset, CD4+ or CD8+ T cells, or bulk PBMC T cells (not recorded which). The chain links TRBV10-3 to TRBJ2-7; the TRBD2 assignment by TCRdb is unverifiable without DNA. CDR3 region: CAIATSGSYEQYF.